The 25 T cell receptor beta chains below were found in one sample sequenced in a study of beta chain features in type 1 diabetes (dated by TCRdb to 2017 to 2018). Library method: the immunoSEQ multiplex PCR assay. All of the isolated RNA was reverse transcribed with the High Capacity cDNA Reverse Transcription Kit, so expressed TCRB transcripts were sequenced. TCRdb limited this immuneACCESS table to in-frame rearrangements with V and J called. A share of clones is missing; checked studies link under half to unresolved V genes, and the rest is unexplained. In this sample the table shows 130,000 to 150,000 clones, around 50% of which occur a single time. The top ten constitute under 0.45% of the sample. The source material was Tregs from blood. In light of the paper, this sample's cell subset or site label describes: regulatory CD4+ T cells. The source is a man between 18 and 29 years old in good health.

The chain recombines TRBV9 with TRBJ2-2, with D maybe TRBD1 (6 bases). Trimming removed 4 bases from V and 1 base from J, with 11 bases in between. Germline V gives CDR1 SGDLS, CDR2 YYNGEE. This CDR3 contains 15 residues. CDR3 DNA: TGTGCCAGCAGCCCCCGGACAGAGAACACCGGGGAGCTGTTTTTT. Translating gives CASSPRTENTGELFF.

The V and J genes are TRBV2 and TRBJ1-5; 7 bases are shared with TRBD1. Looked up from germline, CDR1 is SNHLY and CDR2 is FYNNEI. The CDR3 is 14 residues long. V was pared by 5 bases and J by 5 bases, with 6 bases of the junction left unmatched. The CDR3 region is CASSNQGGDQPQHF. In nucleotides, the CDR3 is TGTGCCAGCAGTAACCAGGGGGGCGATCAGCCCCAGCATTTT.

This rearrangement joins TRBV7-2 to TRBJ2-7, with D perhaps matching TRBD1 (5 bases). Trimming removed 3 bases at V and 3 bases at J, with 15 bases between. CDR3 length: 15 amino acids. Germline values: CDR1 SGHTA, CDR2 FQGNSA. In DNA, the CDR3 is TGTGCCAGCAGCTTGACCTTTGGGGCAAACTACGAGCAGTACTTC. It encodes CASSLTFGANYEQYF.

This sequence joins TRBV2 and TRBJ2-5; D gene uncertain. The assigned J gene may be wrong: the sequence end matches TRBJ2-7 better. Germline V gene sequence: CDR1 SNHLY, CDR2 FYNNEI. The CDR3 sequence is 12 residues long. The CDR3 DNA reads TGTGCCAGCAGGAGGAGTTCCTACGAGCAGTACTTC. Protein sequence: CASRRSSYEQYF.

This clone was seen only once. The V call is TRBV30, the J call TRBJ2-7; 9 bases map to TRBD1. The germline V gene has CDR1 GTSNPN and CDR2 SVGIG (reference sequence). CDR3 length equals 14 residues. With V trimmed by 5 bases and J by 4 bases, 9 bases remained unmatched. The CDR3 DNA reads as TGTGCCTGGGAAGCCGGGACAGGGTTATACGAGCAGTACTTC. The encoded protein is CAWEAGTGLYEQYF.

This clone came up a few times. CDR3 amino acids: CSATTQETQYF. The CDR3 bases are TGCAGCGCCACGACACAAGAGACCCAGTACTTC. This chain joins TRBV29-1 and TRBJ2-5; no definite D call. Germline loops: CDR1 SQVTM, CDR2 ANQGSEA. With 7 bases removed from V and 2 bases from J, the gap between germline ends came to 8 bases. This CDR3 region has 11 residues. The complete variable domain, with remaining parts taken from reference TRBV29-1 and TRBJ2-5, reads SAVISQKPSRDICQRGTSLTIQCQVDSQVTMMFWYRQQPGQSLTLIATANQGSEATYESGFVIDKFPISRPNLTFSTLTVSNMSPEDSSIYLCSATTQETQYFGPGTRLLVL.

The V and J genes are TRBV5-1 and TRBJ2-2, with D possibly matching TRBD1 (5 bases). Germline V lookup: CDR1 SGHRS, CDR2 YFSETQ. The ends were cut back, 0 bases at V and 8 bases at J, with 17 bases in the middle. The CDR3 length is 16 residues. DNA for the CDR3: TGCGCCAGCAGCTTGGCCGGTCACAGGATGATGGGGGAGCTGTTTTTT. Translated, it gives CASSLAGHRMMGELFF. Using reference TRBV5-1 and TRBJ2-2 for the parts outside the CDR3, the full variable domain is KAGVTQTPRYLIKTRGQQVTLSCSPISGHRSVSWYQQTPGQGLQFLFEYFSETQRNKGNFPGRFSGRQFSNSRSEMNVSTLELGDSALYLCASSLAGHRMMGELFFGEGSRLTVL.

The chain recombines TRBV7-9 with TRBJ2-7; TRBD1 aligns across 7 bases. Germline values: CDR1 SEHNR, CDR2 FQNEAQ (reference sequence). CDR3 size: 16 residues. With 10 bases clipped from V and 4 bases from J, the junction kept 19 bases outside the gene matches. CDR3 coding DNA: TGTGCCACCTTTATGGCCCATACAGGGGCCCAATACGAGCAGTACTTC. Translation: CATFMAHTGAQYEQYF. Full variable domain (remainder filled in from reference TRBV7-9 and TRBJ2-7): DTGVSQNPRHKITKRGQNVTFRCDPISEHNRLYWYRQTLGQGPEFLTYFQNEAQLEKSRLLSDRFSAERPKGSFSTLEIQRTEQGDSAMYLCATFMAHTGAQYEQYFGPGTRLTVT.

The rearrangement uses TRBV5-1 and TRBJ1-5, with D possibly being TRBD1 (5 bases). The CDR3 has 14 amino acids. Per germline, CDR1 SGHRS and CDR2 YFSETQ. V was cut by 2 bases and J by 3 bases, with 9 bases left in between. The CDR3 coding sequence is TGCGCCAGCAGCTTTGGGGGGTCCAATCAGCCCCAGCATTTT. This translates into CASSFGGSNQPQHF.

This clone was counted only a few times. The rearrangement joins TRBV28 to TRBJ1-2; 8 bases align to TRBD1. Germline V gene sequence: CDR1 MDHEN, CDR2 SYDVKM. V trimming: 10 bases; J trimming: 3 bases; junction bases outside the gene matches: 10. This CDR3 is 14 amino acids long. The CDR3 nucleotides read TGTGCCACTGGTGTGGGGACAGGCTACTATGGCTACACCTTC. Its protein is CATGVGTGYYGYTF.

The CDR3 DNA is TGTGCCAGCAGTTCGACTAGCGGGGGGGCGAATGAGCAGTTCTTC. It specifies CASSSTSGGANEQFF. The V and J genes are TRBV27 and TRBJ2-1, with 14 bases lining up with TRBD2. V lost 4 bases and J lost 7; bases outside the gene matches: 3. In germline, CDR1 is MNHEY, CDR2 SMNVEV (reference sequence). This CDR3 comprises 15 residues.

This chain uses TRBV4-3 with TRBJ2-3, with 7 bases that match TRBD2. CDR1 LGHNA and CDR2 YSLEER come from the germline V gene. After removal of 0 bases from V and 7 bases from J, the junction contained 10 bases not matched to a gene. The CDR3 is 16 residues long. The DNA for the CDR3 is TGCGCCAGCAGCCAAGAAGGGAGGGCTAGCCTGTATACGCAGTATTTT. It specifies CASSQEGRASLYTQYF.

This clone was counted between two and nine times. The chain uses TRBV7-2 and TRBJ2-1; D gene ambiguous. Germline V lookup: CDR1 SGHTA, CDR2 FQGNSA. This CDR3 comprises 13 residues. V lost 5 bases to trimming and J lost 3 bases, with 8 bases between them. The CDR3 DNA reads TGTGCCAGCAGCCCCCTCCTCTACAATGAGCAGTTCTTC. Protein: CASSPLLYNEQFF.

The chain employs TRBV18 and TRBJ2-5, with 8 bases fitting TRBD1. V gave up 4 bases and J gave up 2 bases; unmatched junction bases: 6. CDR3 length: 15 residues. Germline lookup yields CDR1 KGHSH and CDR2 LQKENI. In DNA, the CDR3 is TGTGCCAGCTCACGTCGGACAGGGTCGCAAGAGACCCAGTACTTC. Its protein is CASSRRTGSQETQYF.

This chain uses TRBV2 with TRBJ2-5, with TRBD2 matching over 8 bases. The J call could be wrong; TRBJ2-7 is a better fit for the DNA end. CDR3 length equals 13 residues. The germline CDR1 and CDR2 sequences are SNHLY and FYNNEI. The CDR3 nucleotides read TGTGCCAGCAGTGCTCTAGCGGGCTACGAGCAGTACTTC. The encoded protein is CASSALAGYEQYF.

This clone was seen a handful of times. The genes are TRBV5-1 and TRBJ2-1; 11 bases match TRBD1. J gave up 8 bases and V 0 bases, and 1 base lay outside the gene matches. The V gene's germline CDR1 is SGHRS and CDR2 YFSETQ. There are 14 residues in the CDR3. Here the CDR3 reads CASSLGDRGYEQFF. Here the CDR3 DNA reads TGCGCCAGCAGCTTGGGGGACAGGGGGTATGAGCAGTTCTTC. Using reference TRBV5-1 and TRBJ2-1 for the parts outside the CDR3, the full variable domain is KAGVTQTPRYLIKTRGQQVTLSCSPISGHRSVSWYQQTPGQGLQFLFEYFSETQRNKGNFPGRFSGRQFSNSRSEMNVSTLELGDSALYLCASSLGDRGYEQFFGPGTRLTVL.

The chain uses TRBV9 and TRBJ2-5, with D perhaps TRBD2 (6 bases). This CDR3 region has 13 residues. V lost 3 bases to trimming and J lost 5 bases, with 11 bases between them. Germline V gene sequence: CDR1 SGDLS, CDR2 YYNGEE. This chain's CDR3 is CASSEGLWETQYF. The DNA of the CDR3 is TGTGCCAGCAGCGAGGGACTTTGGGAGACCCAGTACTTC.

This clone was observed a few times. Here the CDR3 DNA reads TGCGCCAGCAGCTTGGCTGGGACTAGGGAGTCTACGCAGTATTTT. Amino acids: CASSLAGTRESTQYF. This chain uses TRBV5-1 with TRBJ2-3; 8 nucleotides agree with TRBD2. Germline V gene data show CDR1 as SGHRS and CDR2 as YFSETQ. The CDR3 contains 15 residues. The ends lost 0 bases at V and 8 bases at J; junction bases unmatched: 8.

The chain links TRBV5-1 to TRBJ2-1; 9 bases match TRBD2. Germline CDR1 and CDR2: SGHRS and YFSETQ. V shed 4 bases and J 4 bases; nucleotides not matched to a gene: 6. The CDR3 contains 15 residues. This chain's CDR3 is CASSTERGAYNEQFF. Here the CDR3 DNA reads TGCGCCAGCAGCACCGAGCGGGGGGCTTACAATGAGCAGTTCTTC.

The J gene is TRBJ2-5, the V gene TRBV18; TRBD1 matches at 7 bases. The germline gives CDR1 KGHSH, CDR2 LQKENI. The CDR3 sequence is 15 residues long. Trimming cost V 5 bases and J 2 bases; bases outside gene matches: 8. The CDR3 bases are TGTGCCAGCTCAATTGGGACAGCACTTCAAGAGACCCAGTACTTC. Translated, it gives CASSIGTALQETQYF.

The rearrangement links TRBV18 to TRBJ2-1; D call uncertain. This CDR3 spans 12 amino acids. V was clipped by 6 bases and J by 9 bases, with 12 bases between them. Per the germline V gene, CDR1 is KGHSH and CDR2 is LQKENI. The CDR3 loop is CASSLFSGEQFF. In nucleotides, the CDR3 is TGTGCCAGCTCCCTGTTTTCGGGTGAGCAGTTCTTC.

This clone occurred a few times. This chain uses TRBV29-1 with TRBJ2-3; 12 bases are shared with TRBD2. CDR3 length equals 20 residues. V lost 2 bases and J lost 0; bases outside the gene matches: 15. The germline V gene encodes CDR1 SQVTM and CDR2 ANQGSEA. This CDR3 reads CSVEFFETTSGSLSTDTQYF. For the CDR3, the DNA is TGCAGCGTTGAATTTTTCGAAACGACTAGCGGGAGCCTAAGCACAGATACGCAGTATTTT.

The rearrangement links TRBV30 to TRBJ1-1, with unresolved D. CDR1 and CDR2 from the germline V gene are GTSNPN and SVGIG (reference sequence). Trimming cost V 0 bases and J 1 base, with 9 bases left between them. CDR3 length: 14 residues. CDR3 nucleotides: TGTGCCTGGAGTGTAATAGCGGGGAACACTGAAGCTTTCTTT. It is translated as CAWSVIAGNTEAFF. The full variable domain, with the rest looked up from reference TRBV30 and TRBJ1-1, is SQTIHQWPATLVQPVGSPLSLECTVEGTSNPNLYWYRQAAGRGLQLLFYSVGIGQISSEVPQNLSASRPQDRQFILSSKKLLLSDSGFYLCAWSVIAGNTEAFFGQGTRLTVV.

The CDR3 DNA follows: TGCGCCAGCAGCTTGGAAGCGGGCAGGCCTTCCGAGGCACGGGTCACAGATACGCAGTATTTT. The encoded protein is CASSLEAGRPSEARVTDTQYF. This chain connects TRBV5-1 to TRBJ2-3; D perhaps matches TRBD2 (6 bases). The V end lost 0 bases, the J end lost 2 bases, and 28 bases lay between the germline ends. Germline values: CDR1 SGHRS, CDR2 YFSETQ. CDR3 size: 21 residues.

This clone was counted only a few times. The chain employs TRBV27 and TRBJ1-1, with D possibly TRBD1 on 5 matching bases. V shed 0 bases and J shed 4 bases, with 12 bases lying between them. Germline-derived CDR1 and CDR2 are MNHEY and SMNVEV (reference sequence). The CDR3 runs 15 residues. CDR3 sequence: CASSLSRRGPTEAFF. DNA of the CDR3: TGTGCCAGCAGTTTATCGAGGAGGGGACCCACTGAAGCTTTCTTT.